This T cell receptor (beta chain) appears in the sequencing data of a study of breast tumors, draining lymph nodes, adjacent tissues. Study-wide results and limits: Tumor repertoires ranked between lymph nodes and nontumor tissue in diversity, with V and J gene preferences. Data fit most tumor T cells coming from lymph node, expanding in tumor. Luminal-like breast cancer showed significantly higher tumor–nontumor repertoire similarity than basal-like.

After removal of 10 bases from V and 5 bases from J, the junction contained 13 bases not matched to a gene. This CDR3 region has 16 residues. Germline CDR1 reads SNHLY; CDR2 reads FYNNEI. Ten or more counts support this clonotype. Its target is not known. A single record per CDR3 protein comes from TCRdb applying MiXCR to the multiplex PCR reads. The sample yields about 180,000 distinct CDR3 sequences, 30% to 35% seen once. Samples came from axillary lymph nodes draining the breast cancer. V gene TRBV2 combines with J gene TRBJ2-7, with TRBD2 matching over 14 bases. The source of this sequence is a female donor with breast cancer. Some clones in this sample may be carry-over from other donors' samples. Sequencing was done on a sample of axillary lymph node tissue. This chain's CDR3 is CATLTSGGEDGNEQYF. The CDR3 DNA reads TGTGCCACTCTGACTAGCGGGGGGGAAGACGGCAACGAGCAGTACTTC.